The 5 T cell receptor beta chains below all came from one sample that was sequenced in a study of shared clonotypes between healthy human individuals. The table came from immunoSEQ multiplex PCR; TCRdb's copy has only in-frame clones and leaves some out. The sample has millions of clones; roughly 95% are singletons. Sequencing was performed on naive CD4+ T cells sorted from blood. Subset defined: CD45RA+ positively selected. Receptors originate from a man aged 18 to 30 in good health.

The chain couples TRBV7-2 to TRBJ2-2; D possibly corresponds to TRBD1 (5 bases). Per the germline V gene, CDR1 is SGHTA and CDR2 is FQGNSA. CDR3 length: 14 residues. The V gene lost 2 bases and the J gene lost 3 bases, with 7 bases spanning the gap. The CDR3 region has the DNA TGTGCCAGCAGCTTAACAGGATACACCGGGGAGCTGTTTTTT. This codes for CASSLTGYTGELFF.

The V call is TRBV19, the J call TRBJ2-4; perhaps TRBD1 as D (6 bases). Germline V gives CDR1 LNHDA, CDR2 SQIVND (reference sequence). The CDR3 consists of 17 residues. The V end lost 5 bases, the J end lost 1 base, and 18 bases lay between the germline ends. As DNA, the CDR3 is TGTGCCAGTAGTGCAACAGGGTTTATACGGGCCAAAAACATTCAGTACTTC. Encoded protein: CASSATGFIRAKNIQYF.

The V and J genes are TRBV10-3 and TRBJ2-1; 10 bases fit TRBD2. The CDR3 length is 16 residues. Germline V lookup: CDR1 ENHRY, CDR2 SYGVKD. J lost 7 bases, V lost 5 bases, and 11 bases had no gene match. The CDR3 DNA reads as TGTGCCATCAGTCCCCAACCTAGCGGGAGCGGTAATGAGCAGTTCTTC. Its translation: CAISPQPSGSGNEQFF.

This clone was observed a few times. This chain links TRBV6-6 with TRBJ2-1, with D unclear. The CDR3 length is 12 residues. Germline CDR1 is MNHNY and CDR2 is SVGAGI (reference sequence). V was clipped by 2 bases and J by 7 bases, with 6 bases between them. CDR3 DNA sequence: TGTGCCAGCAGTTACCACAGAAATGAGCAGTTCTTC. This sequence encodes CASSYHRNEQFF.

The chain is built from TRBV28 and TRBJ2-7, with TRBD2 identical over 10 bases. The CDR3 has 13 residues. CDR1 MDHEN and CDR2 SYDVKM come from the germline V gene. V trimming: 4 bases; J trimming: 4 bases; junction bases outside the gene matches: 1. Here the CDR3 reads CASSSSGGYEQYF. CDR3 bases: TGTGCCAGCAGTTCTAGCGGGGGTTACGAGCAGTACTTC.